This passage covers 20 T cell receptor beta chains from one sample sequenced in a study of T cells in Graves' hyperthyroidism and ophthalmopathy. RNA transcripts were the template for amplifying TCR beta CDR3 regions. HTBI primers were the set used in a first-round RT-PCR of the TCR CDR3. TCRdb re-called the multiplex PCR reads through MiXCR, storing one row per CDR3 protein. This table holds fewer than 850,000 distinct CDR3 sequences, about 18% found once. The sequencing input was blood. The receptors stem from a man aged 45-65 years with Graves' hyperthyroidism.

This clonotype appeared many times. V and J are TRBV12-3 or TRBV12-4 and TRBJ2-2, with 7 bases identical to TRBD2. The CDR3 totals 14 residues. V trimming: 4 bases; J trimming: 7 bases; junction bases outside the gene matches: 6. The CDR3 sequence is CASSSRENGGELFF. The CDR3 DNA is TGTGCCAGCAGTTCGCGGGAGAACGGCGGGGAGCTGTTTTTT.

This clonotype was detected a few times. The rearrangement links TRBV28 to TRBJ1-1; 7 bases fit TRBD1. V lost 6 bases, J lost 1 base, and 8 bases stayed unmatched. The CDR3 runs to 15 residues. Germline V gene sequence: CDR1 MDHEN, CDR2 SYDVKM. CDR3 amino acids: CASRKPSGGNTEAFF. As DNA, the CDR3 is TGTGCCAGCAGAAAACCGTCAGGGGGGAACACTGAAGCTTTCTTT.

This clonotype was counted only a few times. The chain joins TRBV5-1 to TRBJ2-7, with 11 positions matching TRBD1. Trimming took 4 bases from V and 7 from J; bases not matched to a gene: 13. Germline V gene data show CDR1 as SGHRS and CDR2 as YFSETQ. The CDR3 is 16 residues long. CDR3 sequence (DNA): TGCGCCAGCAGCAACGGACAGGGGGCACTGAGGGGGGAGCAGTACTTC. The encoded protein is CASSNGQGALRGEQYF.

This clonotype was found many times. The chain combines TRBV12-3 or TRBV12-4 with TRBJ1-1; D is perhaps TRBD1 (5 bases). V was clipped by 5 bases and J by 1 base, with 14 bases between them. The CDR3 covers 15 residues. In DNA, the CDR3 is TGTGCCAGCAGTCCCGCAATGGGGGGGAACACTGAAGCTTTCTTT. This translates into CASSPAMGGNTEAFF.

The chain uses TRBV11-2 and TRBJ2-3; the D call may be TRBD1 or TRBD2 (5 bases each). CDR3 size: 16 residues. V was clipped by 1 base and J by 0 bases, with 11 bases between them. The germline CDR1 and CDR2 sequences are SGHAT and FQNNGV. This CDR3 is CASSLGIGASTDTQYF. Written as DNA, the CDR3 is TGTGCCAGCAGCTTAGGTATCGGGGCTAGCACAGATACGCAGTATTTT.

This clonotype was counted at least ten times. The chain uses TRBV6-1 and TRBJ1-5; TRBD1 matches 10 bases. J gave up 1 base and V 5 bases, and 8 bases lay outside the gene matches. The CDR3 covers 17 residues. Germline CDR1 MNHNS, CDR2 SASEGT. The DNA of the CDR3 is TGTGCCAGCAGTTCGGGACAGGGGAGGGTCAGCAATCAGCCCCAGCATTTT. Its protein product is CASSSGQGRVSNQPQHF.

In its sample, this clonotype was seen many times. This rearrangement joins TRBV2 to TRBJ1-1; D gene uncertain. Germline CDR1 and CDR2: SNHLY and FYNNEI. This CDR3 spans 14 amino acids. V was trimmed by 3 bases and J by 0 bases, leaving 8 bases between them. The CDR3 loop reads CASSDRSVNTEAFF. Here the CDR3 DNA reads TGTGCCAGCAGTGACAGGAGTGTGAACACTGAAGCTTTCTTT.

This chain joins TRBV6-2 or TRBV6-3 and TRBJ1-1, with D maybe TRBD1 (5 bases). The CDR3 has 14 amino acids. From germline, CDR1 is MNHEY and CDR2 SVGEGT. Trimming left V 5 bases short and J 1 base short, with 11 bases between. CDR3 nucleotide sequence: TGTGCCAGCAGTCGCGGGACTTGGAACACTGAAGCTTTCTTT. Its protein product is CASSRGTWNTEAFF.

The chain has TRBV6-1 and TRBJ2-7, with 8 bases that match TRBD2. CDR3 length equals 14 residues. V dropped 5 bases and J dropped 2; count of bases not matched to a gene: 5. CDR1 and CDR2 from the germline V gene are MNHNS and SASEGT. The CDR3 coding sequence is TGTGCCAGCAGTCGGGGGGGGGTCGCCTACGAGCAGTACTTC. Protein: CASSRGGVAYEQYF.

This clonotype was counted a few times. CDR3 bases: TGTGCCAGCAGCCTACAGGGCCCTGAAGCTTTCTTT. It specifies CASSLQGPEAFF. The chain combines TRBV7-2 with TRBJ1-1; D may be TRBD1 (6 bases). This CDR3 comprises 12 residues. Germline loops: CDR1 SGHTA, CDR2 FQGNSA. Trimming shortened V by 5 bases and J by 6 bases, and 10 bases separated the two germline ends. Using reference TRBV7-2 and TRBJ1-1 for the parts outside the CDR3, the full variable domain is GAGVSQSPSNKVTEKGKDVELRCDPISGHTALYWYRQSLGQGLEFLIYFQGNSAPDKSGLPSDRFSAERTGGSVSTLTIQRTQQEDSAVYLCASSLQGPEAFFGQGTRLTVV.

Ten or more counts support this clonotype. The chain employs TRBV7-3 and TRBJ1-1; maybe TRBD1 (6 bases). The germline V gene has CDR1 SGHTA and CDR2 FQGTGA. Trimming removed 5 bases at V and 3 bases at J, with 13 bases between. This CDR3 spans 14 amino acids. As DNA, the CDR3 is TGTGCCAGCAGCGCAGGGGACTCCCACACTGAAGCTTTCTTT. It yields the protein CASSAGDSHTEAFF.

This clonotype has ten or more counts. The chain combines TRBV28 with TRBJ2-1; the D is unclear. Trimming stripped 2 bases from V and 6 bases from J, with 5 bases between. Per the germline V gene, CDR1 is MDHEN and CDR2 is SYDVKM. The CDR3 extends over 12 amino acids. The CDR3 region has the DNA TGTGCCAGCAGTTTACTTGTCAATGAGCAGTTCTTC. It specifies CASSLLVNEQFF.

This clonotype was seen at least ten times. The chain joins TRBV6-2 or TRBV6-3 to TRBJ1-3, with D uncertain. CDR3 length equals 15 residues. The germline V gene encodes CDR1 MNHEY and CDR2 SVGEGT. Trimming removed 0 bases at V and 0 bases at J, with 6 bases between. The CDR3 DNA sequence: TGTGCCAGCAGTTACTCGATGGCCTCTGGAAACACCATATATTTT. As protein: CASSYSMASGNTIYF.

This clonotype was observed a handful of times. The chain combines TRBV6-5 with TRBJ1-4; D not certain. This CDR3 is built from 13 residues. Per germline, CDR1 MNHEY and CDR2 SVGAGI. V lost 0 bases, J lost 8 bases, and 7 bases lay in between. The CDR3 nucleotides read TGTGCCAGCAGTTACTCGTCCTCGGAAAAACTGTTTTTT. Amino acids: CASSYSSSEKLFF.

This clonotype was counted ten times or more. The V call is TRBV2, the J call TRBJ2-1, with 8 bases that match TRBD2. There are 15 residues in the CDR3. With 5 bases clipped from V and 3 bases from J, the junction kept 6 bases outside the gene matches. Germline CDR1 is SNHLY and CDR2 is FYNNEI. Written as DNA, the CDR3 is TGTGCCAGCAGTCCCGGGAGGGCCGGCTACAATGAGCAGTTCTTC. Residues: CASSPGRAGYNEQFF.

This clonotype has more than one count but fewer than ten. The chain links TRBV27 to TRBJ2-7; a possible D gene is TRBD2 (6 bases). The germline V and J ends were trimmed by 5 bases and 3 bases, with 17 bases remaining between them. Germline V gene data show CDR1 as MNHEY and CDR2 as SMNVEV (reference sequence). The CDR3 sequence is 15 residues long. The CDR3 reads CASSPFPGLIYEQYF. CDR3 coding DNA: TGTGCCAGCAGTCCCTTCCCCGGACTAATCTACGAGCAGTACTTC.

The chain has TRBV2 and TRBJ2-3; no clear D gene. With 5 bases removed from V and 5 bases from J, the gap between germline ends came to 8 bases. Per the germline V gene, CDR1 is SNHLY and CDR2 is FYNNEI. The CDR3 has 12 amino acids. CDR3 residues: CASSWLVDTQYF. CDR3 sequence (DNA): TGTGCCAGCAGTTGGCTAGTAGATACGCAGTATTTT.

This clonotype was observed a few times. This rearrangement joins TRBV6-1 to TRBJ1-1; D remains unclear. The V gene's germline CDR1 is MNHNS and CDR2 SASEGT. The CDR3 totals 13 residues. Trimming left V 6 bases short and J 1 base short, with 9 bases between. In DNA form, the CDR3 reads TGTGCCAGCAGGGGCCACAAGAACACTGAAGCTTTCTTT. It specifies CASRGHKNTEAFF.

This clonotype was picked up many times. V gene TRBV19 combines with J gene TRBJ1-1, with 8 bases fitting TRBD1. CDR1 LNHDA and CDR2 SQIVND come from the germline V gene (reference sequence). This CDR3 has 14 amino acids. Trimming cost V 6 bases and J 8 bases; bases outside gene matches: 11. The CDR3 loop is CASRARDRRGEAFF. The CDR3 nucleotides read TGTGCCAGTAGAGCCCGGGACAGGCGTGGGGAAGCTTTCTTT.

This clonotype was counted at least ten times. The rearrangement uses TRBV12-3 or TRBV12-4 and TRBJ1-6; 9 bases are shared with TRBD1. The CDR3 consists of 14 residues. V lost 5 bases and J lost 5; bases outside the gene matches: 1. CDR3 sequence: CASSGTGNNSPLHF. The CDR3 DNA reads as TGTGCCAGCAGTGGGACAGGGAATAATTCACCCCTCCACTTT.